Detailed here is one T cell receptor (beta chain). This table comes from immunoSEQ multiplex PCR, and its TCRdb copy is limited to in-frame clones, with some not included. The sample shows tens of thousands of clones, 85% to 95% of them seen only once. The sample comes from a study of brain T cells in children with intractable seizures. V dropped 5 bases and J dropped 8; count of bases not matched to a gene: 13. This CDR3 has 16 amino acids. CDR1 is SEHNR and CDR2 is FQNEAQ in the germline V gene (reference sequence). The gene calls are TRBV7-9 and TRBJ1-4, with TRBD1 matching over 8 bases. This TCR derives from a boy in the first two years of life with tuberous sclerosis and intractable seizures. Sequences were derived from peripheral blood, sampled at surgery. CDR3 nucleotide sequence: TGTGCCAGCAGCCACAACGGGGCAGGGGGCGTCGAAAAACTGTTTTTT. The encoded protein is CASSHNGAGGVEKLFF.